This TCR beta chain was found in a study of vaccination and CD4 T cells after COVID-19. Study in general: Every culture used as a control got a CEFX pool, an HIV-1 Nef pool, or no peptide.

Regarding treatment: roughly 10-day PBMC culture with coronavirus spike peptide pools or control peptides (ViraFEST assay). The assay that was used to sequence DNA from cultured CD4+ T cells was the Oncomine TCR Beta short-read assay. TCRdb reprocessed the PCR reads via MiXCR and lists one record per CDR3 protein. The data contain around 18,000 distinct CDR3 sequences, 51% of them singletons. There are a few counts of this clonotype. As yet, its antigen is unknown. Germline V CDR1 and CDR2: WSHSY, SAAADI. The CDR3 spans 16 residues. Losses at the gene ends were 10 bases for V and 0 bases for J; bases not matched to a gene: 9.

This sequence originates from a human donor who had recovered from COVID-19. The chain recombines TRBV10-2 with TRBJ2-6, with TRBD2 matching over 7 bases. The sample here was CD4+ T cells from blood, cultured in vitro, taken before SARS-CoV-2 vaccination. CDR3 nucleotide sequence: TGCGCCATGGGGCTCAGGGACTACTCTGGGGCCAACGTCCTGACTTTC. This sequence encodes CAMGLRDYSGANVLTF.